This TCR beta chain was identified in a study of cytomegalovirus exposure and HLA in healthy donors. General study points: Cytomegalovirus-associated TCR beta chains were listed, numbering more than 150. The records held CMV serostatus as the only immune exposure information. Sequencing likely generated an artifact that appeared as a cluster of highly shared sequence variants. Per a later analysis, roughly 17,000 TCR beta sequences showed association with HLA alleles at 0.05 false discovery rate.

The PCR was carried out with 60 Vbeta primers and 13 Jbeta primers. Sequencing was performed with immunoSEQ multiplex PCR; in TCRdb, only in-frame clones are kept and a portion is missing. The sample has 250,000 or so clones, around 90% seen once. A note on this clone: Antigen: not known.

Per germline, CDR1 LNHDA and CDR2 SQIVND (reference sequence). V was clipped by 5 bases and J by 3 bases; unmatched bases: 6. CDR3 length equals 15 residues. V and J are TRBV19 and TRBJ2-2; 7 bases match TRBD2. The receptor was derived from a girl aged 2-9 years in good health and CMV-seronegative. Sequencing was carried out using PBMCs. CDR3 region: CASSLGTTHTGELFF. CDR3 nucleotides: TGTGCCAGTAGTCTCGGGACTACGCACACCGGGGAGCTGTTTTTT.